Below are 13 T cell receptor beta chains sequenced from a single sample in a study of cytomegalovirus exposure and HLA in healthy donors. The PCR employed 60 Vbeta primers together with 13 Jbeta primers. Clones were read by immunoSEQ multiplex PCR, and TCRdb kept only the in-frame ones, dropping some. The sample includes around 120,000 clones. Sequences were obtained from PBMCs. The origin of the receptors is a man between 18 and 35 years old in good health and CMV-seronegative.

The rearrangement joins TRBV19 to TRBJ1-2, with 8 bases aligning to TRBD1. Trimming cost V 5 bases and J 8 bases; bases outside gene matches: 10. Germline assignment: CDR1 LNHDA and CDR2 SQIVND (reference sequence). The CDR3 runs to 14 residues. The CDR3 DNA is TGTGCCAGTAGTGTCCCGGGACAGGCTTACGGCTACACCTTC. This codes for CASSVPGQAYGYTF.

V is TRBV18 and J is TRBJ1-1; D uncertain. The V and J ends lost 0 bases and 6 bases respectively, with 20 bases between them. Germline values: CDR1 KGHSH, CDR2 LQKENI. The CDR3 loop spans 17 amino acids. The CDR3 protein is CASSPPNPGLGLPEAFF. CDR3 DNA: TGTGCCAGCTCACCACCGAACCCGGGTTTAGGTTTGCCTGAAGCTTTCTTT.

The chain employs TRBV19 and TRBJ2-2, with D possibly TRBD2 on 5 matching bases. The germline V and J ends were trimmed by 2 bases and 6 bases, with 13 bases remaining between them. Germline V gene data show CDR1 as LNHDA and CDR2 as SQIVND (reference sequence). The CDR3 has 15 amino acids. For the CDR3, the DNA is TGTGCCAGTAGTATACGCGGCGCCGGGGCCGGGGAGCTGTTTTTT. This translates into CASSIRGAGAGELFF.

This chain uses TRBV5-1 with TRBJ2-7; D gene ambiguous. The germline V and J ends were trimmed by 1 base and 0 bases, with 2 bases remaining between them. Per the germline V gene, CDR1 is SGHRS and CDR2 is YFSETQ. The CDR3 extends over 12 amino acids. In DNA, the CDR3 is TGCGCCAGCAGCTTGTACTCCTACGAGCAGTACTTC. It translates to CASSLYSYEQYF.

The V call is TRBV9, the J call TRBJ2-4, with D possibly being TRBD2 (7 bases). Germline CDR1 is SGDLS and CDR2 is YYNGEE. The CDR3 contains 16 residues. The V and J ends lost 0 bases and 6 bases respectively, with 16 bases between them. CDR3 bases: TGTGCCAGCAGCGTAGAGGGGGTCCGGGGGGTAAACATTCAGTACTTC. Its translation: CASSVEGVRGVNIQYF.

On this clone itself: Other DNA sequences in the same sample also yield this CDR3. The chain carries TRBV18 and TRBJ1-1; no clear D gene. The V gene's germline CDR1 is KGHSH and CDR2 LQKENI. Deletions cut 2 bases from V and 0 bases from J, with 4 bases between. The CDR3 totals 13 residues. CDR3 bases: TGTGCCAGCTCACCAGGGCTGAACACTGAAGCTTTCTTT. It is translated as CASSPGLNTEAFF.

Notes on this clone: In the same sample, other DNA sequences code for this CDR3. The CDR3 DNA sequence: TGTGCCAGCAGTTACAACGGAGACTCCGGGGCCAACGTCCTGACTTTC. This gives the protein CASSYNGDSGANVLTF. The chain recombines TRBV6-5 with TRBJ2-6; D call uncertain. The CDR3 length is 16 residues. Germline loops: CDR1 MNHEY, CDR2 SVGAGI. Between the trimmed V and J ends, which lost 2 bases and 4 bases, there was a span of 12 bases.

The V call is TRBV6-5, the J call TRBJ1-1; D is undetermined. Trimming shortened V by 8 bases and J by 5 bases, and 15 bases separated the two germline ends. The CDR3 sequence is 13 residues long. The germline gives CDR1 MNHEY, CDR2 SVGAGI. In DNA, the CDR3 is TGTGCCAGCCAGTTCTCGGGATGGACTGAAGCTTTCTTT. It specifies CASQFSGWTEAFF.

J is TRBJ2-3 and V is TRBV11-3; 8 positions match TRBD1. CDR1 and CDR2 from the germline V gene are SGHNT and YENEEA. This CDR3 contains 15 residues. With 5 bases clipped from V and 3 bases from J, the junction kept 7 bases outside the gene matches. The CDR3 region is CASSDRQGLTDTQYF. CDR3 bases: TGTGCCAGCAGCGATCGACAGGGGTTGACAGATACGCAGTATTTT.

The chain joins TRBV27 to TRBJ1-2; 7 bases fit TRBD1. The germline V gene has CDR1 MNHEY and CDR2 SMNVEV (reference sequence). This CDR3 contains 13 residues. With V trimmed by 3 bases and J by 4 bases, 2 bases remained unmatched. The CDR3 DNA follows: TGTGCCAGCAGTTTTACAGGGGTCTATGGCTACACCTTC. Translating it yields CASSFTGVYGYTF.

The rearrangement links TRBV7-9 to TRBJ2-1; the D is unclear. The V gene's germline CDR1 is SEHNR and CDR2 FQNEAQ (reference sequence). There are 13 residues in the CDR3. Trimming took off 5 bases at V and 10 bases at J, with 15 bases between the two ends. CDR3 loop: CASSPPGGPEQFF. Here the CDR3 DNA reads TGTGCCAGCAGCCCGCCGGGTGGTCCCGAGCAGTTCTTC.

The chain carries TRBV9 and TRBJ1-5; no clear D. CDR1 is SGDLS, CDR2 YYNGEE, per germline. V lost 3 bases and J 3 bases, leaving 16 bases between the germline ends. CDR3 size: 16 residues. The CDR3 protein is CASSGLYMKNNQPQHF. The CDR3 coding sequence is TGTGCCAGCAGCGGTCTTTACATGAAAAACAATCAGCCCCAGCATTTT.

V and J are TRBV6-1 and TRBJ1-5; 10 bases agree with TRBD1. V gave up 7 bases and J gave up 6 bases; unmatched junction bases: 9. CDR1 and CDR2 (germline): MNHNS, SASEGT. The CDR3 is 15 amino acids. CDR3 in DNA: TGTGCCAGCAACCCAGACAGGGGGCTTGTTCAGCCCCAGCATTTT. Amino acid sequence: CASNPDRGLVQPQHF.